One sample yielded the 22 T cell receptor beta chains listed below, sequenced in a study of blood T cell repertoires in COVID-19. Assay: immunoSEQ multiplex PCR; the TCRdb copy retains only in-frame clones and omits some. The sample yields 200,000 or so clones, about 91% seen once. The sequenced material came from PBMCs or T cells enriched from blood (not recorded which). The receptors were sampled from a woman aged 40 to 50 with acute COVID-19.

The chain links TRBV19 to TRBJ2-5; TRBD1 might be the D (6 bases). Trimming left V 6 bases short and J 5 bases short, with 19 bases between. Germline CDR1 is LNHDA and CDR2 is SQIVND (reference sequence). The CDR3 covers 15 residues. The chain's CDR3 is CASSHVIGQSETQYF. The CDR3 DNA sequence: TGTGCCAGTAGCCACGTGATTGGACAGTCCGAGACCCAGTACTTC.

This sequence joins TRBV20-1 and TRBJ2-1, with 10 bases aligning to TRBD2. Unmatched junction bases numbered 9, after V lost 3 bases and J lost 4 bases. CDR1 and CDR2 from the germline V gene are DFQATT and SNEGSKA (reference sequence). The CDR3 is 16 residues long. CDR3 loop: CSASRISGGQYNEQFF. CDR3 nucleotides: TGCAGTGCTAGTAGAATTAGCGGGGGGCAGTACAATGAGCAGTTCTTC.

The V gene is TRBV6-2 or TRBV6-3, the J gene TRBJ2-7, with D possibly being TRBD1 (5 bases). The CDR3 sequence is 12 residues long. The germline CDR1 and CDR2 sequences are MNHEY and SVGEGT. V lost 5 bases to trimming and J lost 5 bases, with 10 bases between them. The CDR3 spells CASSPPGNEQYV. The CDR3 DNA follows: TGTGCCAGCAGTCCCCCAGGGAACGAGCAGTACGTC.

The CDR3 loop is CASSLASGTLHNEQFF. In DNA, the CDR3 is TGTGCCAGCAGCTTAGCTTCCGGGACTCTTCACAATGAGCAGTTCTTC. The rearrangement links TRBV7-2 to TRBJ2-1; tentative D call: TRBD2 (6 bases). V lost 0 bases and J 5 bases, leaving 14 bases between the germline ends. Germline V gene lookup returns CDR1 SGHTA and CDR2 FQGNSA. The CDR3 contains 16 residues.

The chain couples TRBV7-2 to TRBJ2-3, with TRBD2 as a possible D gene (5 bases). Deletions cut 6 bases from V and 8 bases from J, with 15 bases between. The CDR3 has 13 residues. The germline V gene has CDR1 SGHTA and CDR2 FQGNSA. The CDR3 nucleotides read TGTGCCAGCAGTTCACTAGATCTGGCTACGCAGTATTTT. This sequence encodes CASSSLDLATQYF.

The CDR3 sequence: CASRNGLSGTQYF. The DNA of the CDR3 is TGCGCCAGCAGGAACGGACTGTCCGGTACGCAGTATTTT. J is TRBJ2-3 and V is TRBV10-1; D might be TRBD2 (5 bases). CDR3 size: 13 residues. In germline, CDR1 is WNHNN, CDR2 SYGVQD (reference sequence). V was clipped by 6 bases and J by 8 bases, with 15 bases between them.

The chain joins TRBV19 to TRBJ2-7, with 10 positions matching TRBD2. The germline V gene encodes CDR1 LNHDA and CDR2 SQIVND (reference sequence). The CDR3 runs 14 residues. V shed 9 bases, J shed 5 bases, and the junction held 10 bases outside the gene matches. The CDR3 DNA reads TGTGCCAGACTAGCGGGACCCTCCGACGACGAGCAGTACTTC. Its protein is CARLAGPSDDEQYF.

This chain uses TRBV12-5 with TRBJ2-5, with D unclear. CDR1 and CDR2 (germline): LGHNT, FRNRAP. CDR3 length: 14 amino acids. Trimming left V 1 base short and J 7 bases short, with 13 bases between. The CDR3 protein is CASGLGPPRGTQYF. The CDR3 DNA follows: TGTGCTAGTGGTTTGGGTCCCCCAAGAGGGACCCAGTACTTC. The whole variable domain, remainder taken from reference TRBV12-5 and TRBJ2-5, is DARVTQTPRHKVTEMGQEVTMRCQPILGHNTVFWYRQTMMQGLELLAYFRNRAPLDDSGMPKDRFSAEMPDATLATLKIQPSEPRDSAVYFCASGLGPPRGTQYFGPGTRLLVL.

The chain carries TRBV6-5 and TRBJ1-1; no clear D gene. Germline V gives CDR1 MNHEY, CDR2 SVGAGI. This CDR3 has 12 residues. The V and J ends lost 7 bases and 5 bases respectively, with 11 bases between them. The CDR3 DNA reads TGTGCCAGCACTAGCCCGGGGACTGAAGCTTTCTTT. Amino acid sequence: CASTSPGTEAFF.

This chain's CDR3 is CASSLGTGANYGYTF. The CDR3 DNA reads TGTGCCAGCAGTTTAGGGACAGGGGCTAACTATGGCTACACCTTC. V usage is TRBV27 and J usage is TRBJ1-2; 10 nucleotides agree with TRBD1. With V trimmed by 2 bases and J by 0 bases, 0 bases remained unmatched. Per the germline V gene, CDR1 is MNHEY and CDR2 is SMNVEV (reference sequence). This CDR3 is 15 amino acids long.

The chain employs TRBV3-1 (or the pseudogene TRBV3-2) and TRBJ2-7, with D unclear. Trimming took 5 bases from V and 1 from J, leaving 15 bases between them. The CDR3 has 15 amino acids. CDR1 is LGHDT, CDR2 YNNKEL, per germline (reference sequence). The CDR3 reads CASSFRLLQSYEQYF. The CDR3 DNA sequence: TGTGCCAGCAGCTTTCGACTGCTCCAGTCCTACGAGCAGTACTTC.

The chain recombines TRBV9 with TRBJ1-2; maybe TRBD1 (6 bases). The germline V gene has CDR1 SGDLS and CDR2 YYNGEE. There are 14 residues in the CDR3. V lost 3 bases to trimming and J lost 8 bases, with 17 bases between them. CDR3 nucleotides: TGTGCCAGCAGCGGGGGGCCACTAATGGGAGGCTACACCTTC. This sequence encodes CASSGGPLMGGYTF.

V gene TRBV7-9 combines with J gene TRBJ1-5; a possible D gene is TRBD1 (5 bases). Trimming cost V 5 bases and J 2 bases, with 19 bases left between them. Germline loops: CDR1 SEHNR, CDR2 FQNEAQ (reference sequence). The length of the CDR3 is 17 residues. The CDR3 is CASSPPWAGDGNQPQHF. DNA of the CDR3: TGTGCCAGCAGCCCCCCCTGGGCGGGGGATGGCAATCAGCCCCAGCATTTT.

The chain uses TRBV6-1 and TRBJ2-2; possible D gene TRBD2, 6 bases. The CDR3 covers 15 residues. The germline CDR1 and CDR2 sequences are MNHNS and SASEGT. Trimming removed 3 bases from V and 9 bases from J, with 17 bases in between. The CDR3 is CASSERGNQPRELFF. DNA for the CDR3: TGTGCCAGCAGTGAGCGGGGTAACCAACCGCGGGAGCTGTTTTTT.

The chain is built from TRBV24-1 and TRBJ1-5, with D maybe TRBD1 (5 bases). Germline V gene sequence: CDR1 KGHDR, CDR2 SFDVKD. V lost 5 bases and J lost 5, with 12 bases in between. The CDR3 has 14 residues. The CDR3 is CATSAPEGYQPQHF. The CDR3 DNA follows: TGTGCCACCAGTGCCCCGGAGGGGTATCAGCCCCAGCATTTT.

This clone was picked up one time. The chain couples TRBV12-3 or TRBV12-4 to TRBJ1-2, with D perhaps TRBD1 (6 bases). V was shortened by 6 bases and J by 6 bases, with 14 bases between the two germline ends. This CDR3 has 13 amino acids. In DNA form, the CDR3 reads TGTGCCAGCAGACCGGGACAAATGGATGGCTACACCTTC. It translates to CASRPGQMDGYTF.

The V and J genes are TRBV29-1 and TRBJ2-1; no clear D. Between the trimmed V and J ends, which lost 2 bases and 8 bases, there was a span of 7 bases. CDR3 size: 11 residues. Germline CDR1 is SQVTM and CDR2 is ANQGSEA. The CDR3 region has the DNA TGCAGCGTTGAACACCGCGATGAGCAGTTCTTC. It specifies CSVEHRDEQFF.

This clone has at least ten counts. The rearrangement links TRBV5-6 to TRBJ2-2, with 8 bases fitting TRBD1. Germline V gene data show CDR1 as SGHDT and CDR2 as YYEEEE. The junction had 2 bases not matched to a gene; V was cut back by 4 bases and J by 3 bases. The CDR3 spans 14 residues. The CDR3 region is CASSLTGDTGELFF. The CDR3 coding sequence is TGTGCCAGCAGCCTGACAGGGGACACCGGGGAGCTGTTTTTT.

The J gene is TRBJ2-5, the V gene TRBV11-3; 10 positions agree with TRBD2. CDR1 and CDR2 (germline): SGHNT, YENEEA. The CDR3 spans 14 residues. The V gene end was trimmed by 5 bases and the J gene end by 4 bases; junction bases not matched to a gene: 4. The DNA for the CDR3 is TGTGCCAGCAGCGTAAGCGGGAGGGGAGAGACCCAGTACTTC. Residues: CASSVSGRGETQYF.

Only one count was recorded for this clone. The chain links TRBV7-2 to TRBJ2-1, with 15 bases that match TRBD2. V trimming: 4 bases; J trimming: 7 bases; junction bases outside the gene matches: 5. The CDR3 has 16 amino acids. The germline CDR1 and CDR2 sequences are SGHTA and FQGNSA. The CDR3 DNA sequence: TGTGCCAGCAGCTCCGGACTAGCGGGAGGGCGGAATGAGCAGTTCTTC. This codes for CASSSGLAGGRNEQFF.

The CDR3 region is CASSSTEREFDEQYV. DNA of the CDR3: TGTGCCAGCAGCAGTACGGAGCGGGAGTTCGACGAGCAGTACGTC. The chain joins TRBV5-6 to TRBJ2-7; 8 nucleotides match TRBD2. The V gene end was trimmed by 4 bases and the J gene end by 5 bases; junction bases not matched to a gene: 11. CDR3 size: 15 residues. Germline V gene lookup returns CDR1 SGHDT and CDR2 YYEEEE.

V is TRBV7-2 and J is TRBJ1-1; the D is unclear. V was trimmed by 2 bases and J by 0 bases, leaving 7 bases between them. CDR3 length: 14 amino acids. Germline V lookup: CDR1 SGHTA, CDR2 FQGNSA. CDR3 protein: CASSLRVMNTEAFF. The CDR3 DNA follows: TGTGCCAGCAGCTTACGGGTAATGAACACTGAAGCTTTCTTT.